These T cell receptor beta chains were read from a single sample in a study of molecular identifiers for immune sequencing clone quantification. TCRdb used MiXCR to reprocess the PCR reads, holding one entry per CDR3 protein. The sample yields approximately 590,000 distinct CDR3 sequences, around 25% seen once. Sample: naive CD8+ T cells from blood, with Jurkat cell RNA spiked in. These receptors all come from a human donor in good health. Some libraries in this study had Jurkat cell RNA spiked in. The CDR3 runs from the conserved cysteine through the conserved F or W. D genes are given only for firm matches. Rows may omit the clone size; those that give it use once, few, many or a size class.

>few|TRBD2|TRBJ2-3|TRBV3-1
TGTGCCAGCAGCCAAGATATGGCGGGGGGCCTAGATACGCAGTATTTT
CASSQDMAGGLDTQYF
>few|.|TRBJ2-5|TRBV5-5
TGTGCCAGCAGCTATGGGGCATCGGGGTCCCAGTACTTC
CASSYGASGSQYF
>.|.|TRBJ1-2|TRBV12-3/TRBV12-4
TGTGCCAGCAGAGACGACAGAGGCTATGGCTACACCTTC
CASRDDRGYGYTF
>few|.|TRBJ2-7|TRBV2
TGTGCCAGCAGTGAATCGCCTTCCTACGAGCAGTACTTC
CASSESPSYEQYF
>.|.|TRBJ2-5|TRBV20-1
TGCAGAGCTAGTATGAAAGAAAGGCCGGAGGAGGCCCAGTACTTC
CRASMKERPEEAQYF
>.|TRBD1|TRBJ2-1|TRBV3-1
TGTGCCAGCAGCCAAGATTGGGGCCCGGGACAGGGTAAGGATGAGCAGTTCTTC
CASSQDWGPGQGKDEQFF
>many|.|TRBJ1-2|TRBV4-1
TGCGCCAGCAGCCACGAAGGACTCATTTCCTATGGCTACACCTTC
CASSHEGLISYGYTF
>many|.|TRBJ1-1|TRBV27
TGTGCCAGCAGTTTATTTCAGAGAAACACTGAAGCTTTCTTT
CASSLFQRNTEAFF
>many|TRBD1|TRBJ1-5|TRBV7-9
TGTGCCAGCAGCCCAGGGGGCTTTGGTCAGCCCCAGCATTTT
CASSPGGFGQPQHF
>many|TRBD1|TRBJ2-7|TRBV28
TGTGCCAGCAGTGAGATCCCCGGGACAGACTCCTACGAGCAGTACTTC
CASSEIPGTDSYEQYF
>few|.|TRBJ2-2|TRBV3-1
TGTGCCAGCAGGCTTACCTGGGGGCTCGACACCGGGGAGCTGTTTTTT
CASRLTWGLDTGELFF
>.|.|TRBJ1-2|TRBV2
TGTGCCAGCAGTGGAAGGGGGGATTCGGACTATGGCTACACCTTC
CASSGRGDSDYGYTF
>.|.|TRBJ2-2|TRBV7-8
TGTGCCAGCAGATACGGGGCAGGCACCGGGGAGCTGTTTTTT
CASRYGAGTGELFF
>few|TRBD2|TRBJ2-5|TRBV10-3
TGTGCCATCAGTATGACTAGCGCGTACCAAGAGACCCAGTACTTC
CAISMTSAYQETQYF
>.|.|TRBJ2-1|TRBV11-2
TGTGCCAGCAGCTCCACAGCCAGGGTAGTCGATGAGCAGTTCTTC
CASSSTARVVDEQFF
>few|.|TRBJ1-5|TRBV6-6
TGTGCCAGCAGTTACTTAGTATCTGGACAGACCAATCAGCCCCAGCATTTT
CASSYLVSGQTNQPQHF
>many|.|TRBJ2-5|TRBV5-1
TGCGCCAGCAGCTTCACCGGGGGAATCCAAGAGACCCAGTACTTC
CASSFTGGIQETQYF
>few|.|TRBJ2-7|TRBV12-3/TRBV12-4
TGTGCCAGCAGTTTCCAACAGGGCCTCCTCTCCTACGAGCAGTACTTC
CASSFQQGLLSYEQYF
>many|TRBD1|TRBJ2-2|TRBV10-3
TGTGCCATCAGTGACGGGACAGAGAGCGGGGAGCTGTTTTTT
CAISDGTESGELFF
>.|TRBD1|TRBJ1-6|TRBV13
TGTGCCAGCAGCTTAGACAACAGGGGGAATTCACCCCTCCACTTT
CASSLDNRGNSPLHF
>.|.|TRBJ1-5|TRBV19
TGTGCCAGTAGTACAGAGGCCAGGACTTATAGCAATCAGCCCCAGCATTTT
CASSTEARTYSNQPQHF
>many|TRBD2|TRBJ2-3|TRBV15
TGTGCCACCAGCATGGGAGCGGGAGGACGGACAGATACGCAGTATTTT
CATSMGAGGRTDTQYF
>few|.|TRBJ2-1|TRBV20-1
TGCAGTGCTAGAGTTCCTTGGTCACTAGCCTTTCGGAATGAGCAGTTCTTC
CSARVPWSLAFRNEQFF
>.|.|TRBJ1-5|TRBV7-9
TGTGCCGGCGGCTTGGGGAATCGGCCCCAGCATTTT
CAGGLGNRPQHF
>few|.|TRBJ1-5|TRBV7-9
TGTGCCAGCAGCTTTGGGGCTGGAGGCAATCAGCCCCAGCATTTT
CASSFGAGGNQPQHF
>.|TRBD2|TRBJ2-7|TRBV4-3
TGCGCCAGCAGCCAATCGGGGGGGGACGAGCAGTACTTC
CASSQSGGDEQYF
>.|TRBD2|TRBJ2-3|TRBV20-1
TGCAGTGCTAGAGACCTTCGGACTAGCGGGACCACAGATACGCAGTATTTT
CSARDLRTSGTTDTQYF
>few|.|TRBJ1-5|TRBV7-2
TGTGCCAGCAGCTTAGATCCGGGGGCCGGGCAGCCCCAGCATTTT
CASSLDPGAGQPQHF
>.|TRBD2|TRBJ2-7|TRBV3-1
TGTGCCAGCAGCCAAGATCACTCTAGCGGGGGATCCTACGAGCAGTACTTC
CASSQDHSSGGSYEQYF
>few|.|TRBJ1-1|TRBV5-3
TGTGCCAGCAGCTTGGTTGTAATGAACACTGAAGCTTTCTTT
CASSLVVMNTEAFF
>many|.|TRBJ2-3|TRBV11-2
TGTGCCAGCAGCCCAACAGCGAGGGCCTACACAGATACGCAGTATTTT
CASSPTARAYTDTQYF
>many|.|TRBJ2-7|TRBV28
TGTGCCAGCAGTACGGAATCCTACGAGCAGTACTTC
CASSTESYEQYF
>few|.|TRBJ2-3|TRBV20-1
TGCAGTGCTAGAGTATACCTACCGGACTCCCCCATCTTTCATACGCAGTATTTT
CSARVYLPDSPIFHTQYF
>many|.|TRBJ1-3|TRBV7-2
TGTGCCAGCAGCTTAACCGGGGCTCTCAGAAACACCATATATTTT
CASSLTGALRNTIYF
>many|.|TRBJ2-7|TRBV29-1
TGCAGCGTTGAAGATCGTGTCGCGGGTCCCTCCGAGCAGTACTTC
CSVEDRVAGPSEQYF
>.|.|TRBJ2-3|TRBV6-5
TGTGCCAGCAGTTGCCAGGGGGCGGGGGAGGGGACAGATACGCAGTATTTT
CASSCQGAGEGTDTQYF
>.|.|TRBJ2-6|TRBV12-2
TGTGCAAGTCGCCCTAGGACTAGCGGGAGAAGGGGGGCCAACGTCCTGACTTTC
CASRPRTSGRRGANVLTF
>many|.|TRBJ2-2|TRBV29-1
TGCAGCGCCTACCTCCAGCTCGACAGTTACACCGGGGAGCTGTTTTTT
CSAYLQLDSYTGELFF
>many|.|TRBJ1-2|TRBV6-5
TGTGCCAGCAGTTACTCCAGAACTTATGGCTACACCTTC
CASSYSRTYGYTF
>.|TRBD2|TRBJ2-7|TRBV2
TGTGCCACGGACTCCAGCGGGGACTACGAGCAGTACTTC
CATDSSGDYEQYF
>.|.|TRBJ1-5|TRBV15
TGTGCCACCAGCCCCGAGTTTAATAGCAATCAGCCCCAGCATTTT
CATSPEFNSNQPQHF
>.|.|TRBJ2-1|TRBV6-2/TRBV6-3
TGTGCCAGCAGTTACTCGATAGCGGAAGCCTACAATGAGCAGTTCTTC
CASSYSIAEAYNEQFF
>.|.|TRBJ2-2|TRBV6-1
TGTGCCAGCAGTGAGTGGGCGAACACCGGGGAGCTGTTTTTT
CASSEWANTGELFF
>.|TRBD2|TRBJ2-3|TRBV12-3/TRBV12-4
TGTGCCAGCAGGAGGACTAGCGGGGGGGTCACAGATACGCAGTATTTT
CASRRTSGGVTDTQYF
>many|.|TRBJ2-7|TRBV20-1
TGCAGTGCTAGAGGCGGGGTCGCCTACGAGCAGTACTTC
CSARGGVAYEQYF
>few|.|TRBJ2-5|TRBV27
TGTGCCAGCAGCCCCCTTCCGAGGGGGGGGTCCAAGGAGACCCAGTACTTC
CASSPLPRGGSKETQYF
>.|TRBD1|TRBJ2-1|TRBV12-3/TRBV12-4
TGTGCCAGCAGTCCAGACAGGGGGCTCGATGAGCAGTTCTTC
CASSPDRGLDEQFF
>many|.|TRBJ1-4|TRBV12-5
TGTGCTAGTGGTTTGGTCCAGGGAAGGGTCGAAAAACTGTTTTTT
CASGLVQGRVEKLFF
>.|TRBD2|TRBJ2-1|TRBV6-2/TRBV6-3
TGTGCCAGCAGTTCAAATCTTCTAGCGGGAGGGTACCACAATGAGCAGTTCTTC
CASSSNLLAGGYHNEQFF
>many|.|TRBJ2-7|TRBV6-1
TGTGCCAGCACCACGACAGACTACGAGCAGTACTTC
CASTTTDYEQYF